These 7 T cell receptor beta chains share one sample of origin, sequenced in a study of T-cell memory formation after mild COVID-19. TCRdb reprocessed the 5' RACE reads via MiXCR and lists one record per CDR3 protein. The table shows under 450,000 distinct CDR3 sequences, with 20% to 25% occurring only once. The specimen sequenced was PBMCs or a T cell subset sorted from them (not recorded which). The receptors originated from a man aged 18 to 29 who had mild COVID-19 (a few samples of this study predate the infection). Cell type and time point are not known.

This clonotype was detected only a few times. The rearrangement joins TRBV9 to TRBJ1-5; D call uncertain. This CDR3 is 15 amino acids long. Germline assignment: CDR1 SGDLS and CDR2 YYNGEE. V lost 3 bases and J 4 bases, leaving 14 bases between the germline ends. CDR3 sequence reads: CASSADGLGNQPQHF. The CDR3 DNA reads TGTGCCAGCAGCGCGGACGGCCTTGGTAATCAGCCCCAGCATTTT.

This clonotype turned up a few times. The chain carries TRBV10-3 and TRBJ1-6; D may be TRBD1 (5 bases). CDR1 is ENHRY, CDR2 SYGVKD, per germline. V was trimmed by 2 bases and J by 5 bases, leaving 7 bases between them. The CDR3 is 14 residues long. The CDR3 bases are TGTGCCATCAGTGAGGCCAGGGATAATTCACCCCTCCACTTT. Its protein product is CAISEARDNSPLHF.

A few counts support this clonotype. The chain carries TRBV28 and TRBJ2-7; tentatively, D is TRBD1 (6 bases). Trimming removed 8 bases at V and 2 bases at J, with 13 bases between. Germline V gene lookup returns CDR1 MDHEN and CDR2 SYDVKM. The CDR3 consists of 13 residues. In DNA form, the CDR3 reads TGTGCCAGCCGGGAACCAGGGGCCTACGAGCAGTACGTC. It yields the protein CASREPGAYEQYV.

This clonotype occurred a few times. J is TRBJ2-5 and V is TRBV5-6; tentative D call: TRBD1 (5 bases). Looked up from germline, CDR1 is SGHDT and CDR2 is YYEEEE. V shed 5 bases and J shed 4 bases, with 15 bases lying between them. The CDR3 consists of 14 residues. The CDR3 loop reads CASSTGPQAETQYF. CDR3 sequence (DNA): TGTGCCAGCAGTACAGGCCCGCAGGCAGAGACCCAGTACTTC.

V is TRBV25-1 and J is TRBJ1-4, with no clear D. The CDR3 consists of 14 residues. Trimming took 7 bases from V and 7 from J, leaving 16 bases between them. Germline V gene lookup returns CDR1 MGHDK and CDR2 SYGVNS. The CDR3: CASTLNGEGEKLFF. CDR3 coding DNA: TGTGCCAGCACCCTCAACGGCGAGGGTGAAAAACTGTTTTTT. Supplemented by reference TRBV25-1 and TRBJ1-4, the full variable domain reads EADIYQTPRYLVIGTGKKITLECSQTMGHDKMYWYQQDPGMELHLIHYSYGVNSTEKGDLSSESTVSRIRTEHFPLTLESARPSHTSQYLCASTLNGEGEKLFFGSGTQLSVL.

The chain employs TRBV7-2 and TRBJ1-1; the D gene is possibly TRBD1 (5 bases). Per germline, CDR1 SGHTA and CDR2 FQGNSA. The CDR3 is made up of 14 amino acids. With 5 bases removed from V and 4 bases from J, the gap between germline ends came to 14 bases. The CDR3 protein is CASSPVVGATEAFF. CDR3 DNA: TGTGCCAGCAGCCCGGTCGTCGGGGCCACTGAAGCTTTCTTT. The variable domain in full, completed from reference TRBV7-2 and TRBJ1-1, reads GAGVSQSPSNKVTEKGKDVELRCDPISGHTALYWYRQSLGQGLEFLIYFQGNSAPDKSGLPSDRFSAERTGGSVSTLTIQRTQQEDSAVYLCASSPVVGATEAFFGQGTRLTVV.

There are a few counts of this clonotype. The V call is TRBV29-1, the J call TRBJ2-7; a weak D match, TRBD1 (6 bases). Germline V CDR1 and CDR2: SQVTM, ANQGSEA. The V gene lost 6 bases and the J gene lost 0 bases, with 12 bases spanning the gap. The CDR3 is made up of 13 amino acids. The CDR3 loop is CSVGTDSSYEQYF. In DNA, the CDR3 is TGCAGCGTGGGGACGGACAGCTCCTACGAGCAGTACTTC.